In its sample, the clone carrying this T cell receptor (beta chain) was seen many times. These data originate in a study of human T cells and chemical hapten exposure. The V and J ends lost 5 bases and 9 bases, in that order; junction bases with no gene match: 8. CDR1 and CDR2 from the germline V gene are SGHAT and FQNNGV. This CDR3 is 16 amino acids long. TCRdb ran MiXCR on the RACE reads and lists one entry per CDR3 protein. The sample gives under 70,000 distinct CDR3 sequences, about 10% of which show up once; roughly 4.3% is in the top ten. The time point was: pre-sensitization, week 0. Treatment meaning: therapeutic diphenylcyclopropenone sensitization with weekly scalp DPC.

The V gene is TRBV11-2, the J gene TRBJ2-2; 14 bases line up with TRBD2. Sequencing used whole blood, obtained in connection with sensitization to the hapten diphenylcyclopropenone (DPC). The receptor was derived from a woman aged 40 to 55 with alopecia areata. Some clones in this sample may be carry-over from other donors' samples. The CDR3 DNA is TGTGCCAGCAGCCCCGGGACTAGCGGGAGAACTAGGGAGCTGTTTTTT. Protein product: CASSPGTSGRTRELFF.